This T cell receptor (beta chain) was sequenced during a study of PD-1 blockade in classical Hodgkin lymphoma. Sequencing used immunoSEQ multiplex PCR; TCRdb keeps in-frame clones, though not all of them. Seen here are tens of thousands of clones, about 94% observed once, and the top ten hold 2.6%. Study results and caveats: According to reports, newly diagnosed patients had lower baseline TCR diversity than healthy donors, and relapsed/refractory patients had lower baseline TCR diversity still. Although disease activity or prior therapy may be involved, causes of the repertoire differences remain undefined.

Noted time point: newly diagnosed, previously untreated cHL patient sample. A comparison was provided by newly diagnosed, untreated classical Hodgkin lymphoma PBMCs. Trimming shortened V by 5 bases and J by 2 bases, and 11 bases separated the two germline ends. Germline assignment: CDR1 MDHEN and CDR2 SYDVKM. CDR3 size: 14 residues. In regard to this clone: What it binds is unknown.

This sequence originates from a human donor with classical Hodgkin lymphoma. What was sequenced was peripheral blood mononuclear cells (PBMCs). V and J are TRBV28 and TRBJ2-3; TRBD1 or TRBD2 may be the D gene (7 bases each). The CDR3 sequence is CASSPGGDTDTQYF. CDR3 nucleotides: TGTGCCAGCAGTCCAGGGGGGGACACAGATACGCAGTATTTT.